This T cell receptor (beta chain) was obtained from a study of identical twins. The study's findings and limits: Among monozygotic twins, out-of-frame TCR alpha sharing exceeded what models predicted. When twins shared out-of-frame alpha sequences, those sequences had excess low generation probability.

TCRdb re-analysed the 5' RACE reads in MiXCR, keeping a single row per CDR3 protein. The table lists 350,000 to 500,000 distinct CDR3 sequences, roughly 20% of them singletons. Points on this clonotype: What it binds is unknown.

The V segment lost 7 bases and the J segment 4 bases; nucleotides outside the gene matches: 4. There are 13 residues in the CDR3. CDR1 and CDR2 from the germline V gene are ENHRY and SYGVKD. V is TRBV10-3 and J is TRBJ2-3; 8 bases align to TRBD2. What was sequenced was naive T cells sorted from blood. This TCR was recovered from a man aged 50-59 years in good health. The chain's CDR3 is CAINGGAPDTQYF. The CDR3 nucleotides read TGTGCCATCAACGGGGGGGCCCCAGATACGCAGTATTTT.